One and the same sample provided the 5 T cell receptor beta chains below, sequenced in a study of patients and donors after allogeneic stem cell transplantation. TCRdb called the RT-PCR reads again in MiXCR, with one record for every CDR3 protein. This table holds roughly 200,000 distinct CDR3 sequences, 35% to 50% found once. The sequenced sample was blood, either unsorted or a sorted T cell fraction (not recorded which). All receptors derive from a human donor who was either an allogeneic HSCT recipient or a stem cell or donor lymphocyte infusion donor (not recorded which). It is not recorded whose cells these are; they may come from a transplant donor.

This clonotype appeared a few times. The chain joins TRBV29-1 to TRBJ2-1; the D is unclear. The CDR3 extends over 13 amino acids. V was pared by 3 bases and J by 2 bases, with 8 bases between. Germline CDR1 and CDR2: SQVTM and ANQGSEA. The CDR3 sequence is CSVDRRTYNEQFF. For the CDR3, the DNA is TGCAGCGTTGACAGAAGGACCTACAATGAGCAGTTCTTC.

The chain has TRBV7-9 and TRBJ2-5, with 8 positions matching TRBD2. CDR3 size: 15 residues. Germline-derived CDR1 and CDR2 are SEHNR and FQNEAQ (reference sequence). Trimming cost V 2 bases and J 5 bases; bases outside gene matches: 7. In nucleotides, the CDR3 is TGTGCCAGCAGCTTACCCGGCGGGGGGATGGAGACCCAGTACTTC. It codes for CASSLPGGGMETQYF.

This chain connects TRBV10-3 to TRBJ1-1, with D maybe TRBD1 (5 bases). V was shortened by 11 bases and J by 2 bases, with 18 bases between the two germline ends. Germline V gives CDR1 ENHRY, CDR2 SYGVKD. The CDR3 contains 14 residues. CDR3 region: CAVRGTDRNTEAFF. CDR3 sequence (DNA): TGTGCCGTCCGCGGGACCGACCGTAACACTGAAGCTTTCTTT.

The V gene is TRBV7-2, the J gene TRBJ1-4, with D tentatively TRBD1 (5 bases). CDR1 is SGHTA, CDR2 FQGNSA, per germline. The CDR3 consists of 16 residues. V gave up 5 bases and J gave up 5 bases, with 18 bases separating them. The CDR3 sequence is CASSVITGTANEKLFF. The CDR3 region has the DNA TGTGCCAGCAGCGTAATCACGGGGACGGCAAATGAAAAACTGTTTTTT.

This clonotype turned up a few times. The rearrangement uses TRBV6-6 and TRBJ1-3, with D possibly matching TRBD1 (5 bases). Looked up from germline, CDR1 is MNHNY and CDR2 is SVGAGI (reference sequence). The CDR3 has 15 residues. Trimming removed 2 bases at V and 4 bases at J, with 12 bases between. The CDR3 DNA sequence: TGTGCCAGCAGTTACGAGGGGCTGAAAGGAAACACCATATATTTT. As protein: CASSYEGLKGNTIYF.